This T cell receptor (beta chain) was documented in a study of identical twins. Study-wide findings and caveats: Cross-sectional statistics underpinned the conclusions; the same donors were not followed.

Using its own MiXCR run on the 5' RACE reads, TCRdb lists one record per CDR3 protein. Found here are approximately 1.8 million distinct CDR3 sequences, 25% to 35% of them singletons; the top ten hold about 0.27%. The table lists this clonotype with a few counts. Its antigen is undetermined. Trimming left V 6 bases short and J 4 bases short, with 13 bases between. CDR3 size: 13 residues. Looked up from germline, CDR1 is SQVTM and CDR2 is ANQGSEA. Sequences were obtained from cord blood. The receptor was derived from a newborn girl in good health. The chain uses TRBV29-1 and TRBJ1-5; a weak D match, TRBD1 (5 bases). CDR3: CSVLAGANQPQHF. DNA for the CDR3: TGCAGCGTCCTAGCCGGGGCTAATCAGCCCCAGCATTTT.